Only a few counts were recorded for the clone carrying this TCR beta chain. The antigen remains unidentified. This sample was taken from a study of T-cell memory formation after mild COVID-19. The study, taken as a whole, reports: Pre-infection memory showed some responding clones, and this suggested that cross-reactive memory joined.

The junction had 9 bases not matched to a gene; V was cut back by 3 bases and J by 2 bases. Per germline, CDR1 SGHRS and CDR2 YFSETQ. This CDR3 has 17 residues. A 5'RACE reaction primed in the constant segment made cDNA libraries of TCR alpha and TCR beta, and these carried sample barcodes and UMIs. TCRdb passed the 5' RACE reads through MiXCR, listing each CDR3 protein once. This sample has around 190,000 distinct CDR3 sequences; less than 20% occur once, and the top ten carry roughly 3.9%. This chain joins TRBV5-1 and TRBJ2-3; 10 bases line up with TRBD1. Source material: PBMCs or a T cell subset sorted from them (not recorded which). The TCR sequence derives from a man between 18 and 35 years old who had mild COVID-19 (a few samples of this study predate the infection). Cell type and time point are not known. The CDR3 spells CASSSLFRQGATDTQYF. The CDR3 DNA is TGCGCCAGCAGCTCCCTGTTCAGACAGGGGGCCACAGATACGCAGTATTTT. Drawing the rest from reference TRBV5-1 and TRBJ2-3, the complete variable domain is KAGVTQTPRYLIKTRGQQVTLSCSPISGHRSVSWYQQTPGQGLQFLFEYFSETQRNKGNFPGRFSGRQFSNSRSEMNVSTLELGDSALYLCASSSLFRQGATDTQYFGPGTRLTVL.